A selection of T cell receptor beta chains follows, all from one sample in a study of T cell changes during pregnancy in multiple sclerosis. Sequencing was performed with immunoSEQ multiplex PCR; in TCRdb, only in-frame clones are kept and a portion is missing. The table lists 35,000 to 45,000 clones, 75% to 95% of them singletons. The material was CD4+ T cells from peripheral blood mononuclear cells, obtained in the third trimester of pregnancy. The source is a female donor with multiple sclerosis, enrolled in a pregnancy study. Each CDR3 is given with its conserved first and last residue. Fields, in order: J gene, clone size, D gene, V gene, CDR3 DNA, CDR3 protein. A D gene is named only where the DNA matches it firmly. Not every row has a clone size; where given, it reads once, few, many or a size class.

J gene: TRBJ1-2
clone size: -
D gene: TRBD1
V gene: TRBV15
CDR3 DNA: TGTGCCACCAGCAGAGATATAGGGGGCTCTAACTATGGCTACACCTTC
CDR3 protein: CATSRDIGGSNYGYTF

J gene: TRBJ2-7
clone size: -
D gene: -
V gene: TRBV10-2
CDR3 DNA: TGCGCCAGCAGTGCCTTGTCCTACGAGCAGTACTTC
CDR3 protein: CASSALSYEQYF

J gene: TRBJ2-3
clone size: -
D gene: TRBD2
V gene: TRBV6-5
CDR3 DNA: TGTGCCAGCAGTTACGTGGCGGGAGATACAGATACGCAGTATTTT
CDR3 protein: CASSYVAGDTDTQYF

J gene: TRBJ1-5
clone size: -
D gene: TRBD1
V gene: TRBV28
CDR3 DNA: TGTGCCAGCAGGCAGGGGGGCAATCAGCCCCAGCATTTT
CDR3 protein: CASRQGGNQPQHF

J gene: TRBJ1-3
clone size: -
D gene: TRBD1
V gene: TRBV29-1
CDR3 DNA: TGCAGTGCCGGACAGGGAGGAGGAAACACCATATATTTT
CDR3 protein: CSAGQGGGNTIYF

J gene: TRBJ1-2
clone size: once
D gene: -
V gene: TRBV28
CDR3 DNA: TGTGCCAGCCTCTTTGGGCAGAAGGGCTACACCTTC
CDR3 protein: CASLFGQKGYTF

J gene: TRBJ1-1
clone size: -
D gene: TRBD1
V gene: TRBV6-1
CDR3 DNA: TGTGCCAGCAGTGAAAGAACTTCTATGGGACAGAGGAACACTGAAGCTTTCTTT
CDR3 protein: CASSERTSMGQRNTEAFF

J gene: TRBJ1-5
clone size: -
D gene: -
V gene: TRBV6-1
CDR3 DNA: TGTGCCAGCACTACTCGGGGTAACAATCAGCCCCAGCATTTT
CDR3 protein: CASTTRGNNQPQHF

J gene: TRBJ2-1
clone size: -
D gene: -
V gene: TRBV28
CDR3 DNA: TGTGCCAGCAGTGGGAGAGCGGTAAGCTCCTACAATGAGCAGTTCTTC
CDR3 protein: CASSGRAVSSYNEQFF

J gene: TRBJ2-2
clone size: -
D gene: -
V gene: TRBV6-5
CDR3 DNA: TGTGCCAGCAGTTACTCCCAGGGTAGGGCCACCGGGGAGCTGTTTTTT
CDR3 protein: CASSYSQGRATGELFF

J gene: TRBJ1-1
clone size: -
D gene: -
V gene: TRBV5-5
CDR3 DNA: TGTGCCAGCAGCTTAGACCAGGGGATGAACACTGAAGCTTTCTTT
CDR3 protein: CASSLDQGMNTEAFF

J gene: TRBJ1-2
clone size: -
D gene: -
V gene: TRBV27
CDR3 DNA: TGTGCCAGCAGCCGGGTCCCCCTTAACTATGGCTACACCTTC
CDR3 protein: CASSRVPLNYGYTF

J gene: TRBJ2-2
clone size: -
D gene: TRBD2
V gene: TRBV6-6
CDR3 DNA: TGTGCCAGCAGTTCTAGCGGGAGAACCGGGGAGCTGTTTTTT
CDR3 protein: CASSSSGRTGELFF

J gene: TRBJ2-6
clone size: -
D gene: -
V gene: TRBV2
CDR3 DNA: TGTGCCAGCAGCGGCAGGCCTGGGGCCAACGTCCTGACTTTC
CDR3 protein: CASSGRPGANVLTF

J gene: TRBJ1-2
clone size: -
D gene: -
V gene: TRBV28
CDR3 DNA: TGTGCCAGCAGTCTCGCGGGGGTTGGCTACACCTTC
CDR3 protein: CASSLAGVGYTF

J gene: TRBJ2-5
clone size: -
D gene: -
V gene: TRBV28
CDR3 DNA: TGTGCCAGCAGTTTTTTGGGGCAGGGAAGATCACAAGAGACCCAGTACTTC
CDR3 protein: CASSFLGQGRSQETQYF

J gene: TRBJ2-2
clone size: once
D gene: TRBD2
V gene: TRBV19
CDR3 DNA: TGTGCCAGTACCGCAGTCCCCTTAGCGGGAGGGCCGACCGGGGAGCTGTTTTTT
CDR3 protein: CASTAVPLAGGPTGELFF

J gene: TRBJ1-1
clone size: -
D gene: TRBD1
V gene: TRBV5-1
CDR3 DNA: TGCGCCAGCAGCGTGTCCGGGACAGGGGGCACTGAAGCTTTCTTT
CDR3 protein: CASSVSGTGGTEAFF

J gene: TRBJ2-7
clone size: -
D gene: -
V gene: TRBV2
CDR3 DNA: TGTGCCAGCAGGGGGGGGCCGAGCAACGAGCAGTACTTC
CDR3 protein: CASRGGPSNEQYF

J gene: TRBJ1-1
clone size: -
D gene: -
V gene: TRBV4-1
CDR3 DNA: TGCGCCAGCAGCGGCTACAGGGAGCGGAACACTGAAGCTTTCTTT
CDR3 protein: CASSGYRERNTEAFF

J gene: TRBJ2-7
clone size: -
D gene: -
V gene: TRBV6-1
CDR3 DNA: TGTGCCAGCAGTGAAGCCCATGGAGTCTACGAGCAGTACTTC
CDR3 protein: CASSEAHGVYEQYF

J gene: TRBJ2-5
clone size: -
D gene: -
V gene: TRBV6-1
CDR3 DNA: TGTGCCAGCAGCTTACTTCAACTAGTTCTAGAGACCCAGTACTTC
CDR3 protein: CASSLLQLVLETQYF

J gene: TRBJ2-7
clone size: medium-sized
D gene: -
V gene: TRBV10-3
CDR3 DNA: TGTGCCATCAAAAATGTCCTCGGGCAGTACTTC
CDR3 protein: CAIKNVLGQYF

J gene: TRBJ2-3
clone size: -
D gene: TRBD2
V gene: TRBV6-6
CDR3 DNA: TGTGCCAGCAGTCGGGGAGGGCCAGATACGCAGTATTTT
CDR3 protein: CASSRGGPDTQYF

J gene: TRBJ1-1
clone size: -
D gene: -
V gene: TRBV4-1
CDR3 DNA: TGCGCCAGCAGCCATTTAGCGTGGGCGGGAACTGAAGCTTTCTTT
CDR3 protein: CASSHLAWAGTEAFF

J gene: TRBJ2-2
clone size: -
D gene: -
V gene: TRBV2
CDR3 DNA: TGTGCCAGCAGTGAGGGAGTTCGGCAAACGGGGGAGCTGTTTTTT
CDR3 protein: CASSEGVRQTGELFF

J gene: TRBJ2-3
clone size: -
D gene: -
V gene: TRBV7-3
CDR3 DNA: TGTGCCAGCAGCTTATATGGCGGAACTATTCCTAGCACAGATACGCAGTATTTT
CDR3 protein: CASSLYGGTIPSTDTQYF

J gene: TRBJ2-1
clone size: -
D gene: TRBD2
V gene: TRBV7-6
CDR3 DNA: TGTGCCAGCAGCGCGCTTACTAGCGGGAGTCCTCCCTACAATGAGCAGTTCTTC
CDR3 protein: CASSALTSGSPPYNEQFF

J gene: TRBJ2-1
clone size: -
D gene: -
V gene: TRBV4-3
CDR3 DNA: TGCGCCAGCAGCCGACAGCTCTCCTACAATGAGCAGTTCTTC
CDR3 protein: CASSRQLSYNEQFF

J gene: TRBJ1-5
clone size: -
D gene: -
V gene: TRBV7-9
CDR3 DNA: TGTGCCAGCAGCACCGGGCCCGGGGGCAATCAGCCCCAGCATTTT
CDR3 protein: CASSTGPGGNQPQHF

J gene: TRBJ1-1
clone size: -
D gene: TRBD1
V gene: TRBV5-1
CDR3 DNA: TGCGCCAGCAGGAAAAACGGACAGGGGGCACGGAACACTGAAGCTTTCTTT
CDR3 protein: CASRKNGQGARNTEAFF